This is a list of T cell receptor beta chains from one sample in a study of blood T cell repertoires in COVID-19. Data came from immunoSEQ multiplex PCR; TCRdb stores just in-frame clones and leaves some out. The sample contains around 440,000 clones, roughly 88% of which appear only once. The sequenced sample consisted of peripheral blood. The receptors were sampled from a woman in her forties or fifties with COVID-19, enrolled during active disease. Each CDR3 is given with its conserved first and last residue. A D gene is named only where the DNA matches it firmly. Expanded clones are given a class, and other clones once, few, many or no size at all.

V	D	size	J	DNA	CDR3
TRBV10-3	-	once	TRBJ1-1	TGTGCCATCAGACAGGGAAGTGGCACTGAAGCTTTCTTT	CAIRQGSGTEAFF
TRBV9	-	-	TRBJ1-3	TGTGCCAGCAGCACAACTGGGGGCGGAGGAAACACCATATATTTT	CASSTTGGGGNTIYF
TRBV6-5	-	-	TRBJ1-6	TGTGCCAGCGGTTCGGGGGGTTCACCCCTCCACTTT	CASGSGGSPLHF
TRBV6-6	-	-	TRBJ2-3	TGTGCCAGCAGTTACGGGGGGGCCGTGGGCACAGATACGCAGTATTTT	CASSYGGAVGTDTQYF
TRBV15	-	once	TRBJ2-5	TGTGCCACCGGGGACCGGGGGATCGAGACCCAGTACTTC	CATGDRGIETQYF
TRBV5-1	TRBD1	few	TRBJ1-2	TGCGCCAGCAGCTTCACAGGGGTAATTGACTATGGCTACACCTTC	CASSFTGVIDYGYTF
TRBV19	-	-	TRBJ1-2	TGTGCCAGTAGTATGGGCCCCGGGGGAAACTATGGCTACACCTTC	CASSMGPGGNYGYTF
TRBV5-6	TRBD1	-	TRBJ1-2	TGTGCCAGCAGCTCGCTCGGACAGGGGAGCTATGGCTACACCTTC	CASSSLGQGSYGYTF
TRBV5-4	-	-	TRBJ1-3	TGTGCCAGCAGCTTGACAGTTGGGGGCTGGGACACCATATATTTT	CASSLTVGGWDTIYF
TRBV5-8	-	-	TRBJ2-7	TGTGCCAGCACCCACGGGTGGGGCGGGATCTACGAGCAGTACTTC	CASTHGWGGIYEQYF
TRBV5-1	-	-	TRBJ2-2	TGCGCCAGCAGCTTGGGAGGGTCGAACACCGGGGAGCTGTTTTTT	CASSLGGSNTGELFF
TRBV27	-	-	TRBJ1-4	TGTGCCAGCAGTCCCCGCCCCCCAGGGGCAGGTGATGAAAAACTGTTTTTT	CASSPRPPGAGDEKLFF
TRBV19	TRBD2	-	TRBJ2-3	TGTGCCAGTAAGCGGGGGGCAGGGACAGATACGCAGTATTTT	CASKRGAGTDTQYF
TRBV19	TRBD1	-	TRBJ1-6	TGTGCCAGTAACGACGACAGGGGGAATTATTCACCCCTCCACTTT	CASNDDRGNYSPLHF
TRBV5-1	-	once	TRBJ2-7	TGCGCCAGCAGCTTGAAGACCGGGGGTTCCTACGAGCAGTACTTC	CASSLKTGGSYEQYF
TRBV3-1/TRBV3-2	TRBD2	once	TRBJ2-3	TGTGCCAGCAGCATGACTAGCGGGGGGACGCAGTATTTT	CASSMTSGGTQYF
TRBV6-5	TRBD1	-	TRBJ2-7	TGTGCCACTACGACAGGGGCGCCCTACGAGCAGTACTTC	CATTTGAPYEQYF